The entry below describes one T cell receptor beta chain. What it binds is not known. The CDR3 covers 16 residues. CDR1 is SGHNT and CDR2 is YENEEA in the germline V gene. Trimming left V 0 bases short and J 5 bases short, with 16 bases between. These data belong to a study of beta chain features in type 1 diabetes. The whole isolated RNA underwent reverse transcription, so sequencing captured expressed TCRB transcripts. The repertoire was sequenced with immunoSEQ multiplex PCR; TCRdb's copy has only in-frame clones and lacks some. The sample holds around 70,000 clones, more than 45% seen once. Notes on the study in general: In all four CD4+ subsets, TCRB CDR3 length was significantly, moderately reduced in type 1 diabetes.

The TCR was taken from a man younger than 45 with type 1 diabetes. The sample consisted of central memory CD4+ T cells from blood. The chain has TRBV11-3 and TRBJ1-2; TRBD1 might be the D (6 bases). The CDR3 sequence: CASSLEGRGGVYGYTF. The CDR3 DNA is TGTGCCAGCAGCTTAGAAGGCAGAGGGGGAGTGTATGGCTACACCTTC.